A selection of T cell receptor beta chains follows, all from one sample in a study of OX40 agonist ivuxolimab in advanced cancers. The assay was immunoSEQ multiplex PCR, and TCRdb's table has in-frame clones only and misses some. Of approximately 70,000 clones listed, over 75% are singletons. The specimen comprised CD4+ or CD8+ T cells sorted from blood, sampled in a trial of the OX40 agonist ivuxolimab. These receptor sequences come from an adult with an advanced solid tumor such as melanoma, head and neck, liver or kidney cancer. Both conserved end residues are part of each CDR3. A D gene is named only where the DNA matches it firmly. Only some rows state a clone size, as once, few, many or a class for expanded clones.

clone size: -
V gene: TRBV6-1
D gene: TRBD1
J gene: TRBJ2-7
CDR3 DNA: TGTGCCAGCGGCGGACAGGCTGGGCCCTACGAGCAGTACTTC
CDR3 protein: CASGGQAGPYEQYF

clone size: once
V gene: TRBV5-8
D gene: -
J gene: TRBJ2-3
CDR3 DNA: TGTGCCAGCAGCTTGGAATCGGGACAACGATTCACAGATACGCAGTATTTT
CDR3 protein: CASSLESGQRFTDTQYF

clone size: -
V gene: TRBV2
D gene: -
J gene: TRBJ1-5
CDR3 DNA: TGTGCCAGCAGTGATACGTGGGGCAATCAGCCCCAGCATTTT
CDR3 protein: CASSDTWGNQPQHF

clone size: -
V gene: TRBV2
D gene: TRBD2
J gene: TRBJ2-3
CDR3 DNA: TGTGCCAGTTTCACAGGACTAGCGGGATCAGATACGCAGTATTTT
CDR3 protein: CASFTGLAGSDTQYF

clone size: -
V gene: TRBV18
D gene: -
J gene: TRBJ1-2
CDR3 DNA: TGTGCCAGCTCACCACGGGAGAAGGGTCCTGGCTACACCTTC
CDR3 protein: CASSPREKGPGYTF

clone size: -
V gene: TRBV6-1
D gene: TRBD2
J gene: TRBJ2-1
CDR3 DNA: TGTGCCAGCAGTGAGCCCGGACTAGCGGGGGCCTACAATGAGCAGTTCTTC
CDR3 protein: CASSEPGLAGAYNEQFF

clone size: once
V gene: TRBV7-3
D gene: -
J gene: TRBJ2-7
CDR3 DNA: TGTGCCAGCAGCTTTGGGCGGGACTACGAGCAGTACTTC
CDR3 protein: CASSFGRDYEQYF

clone size: -
V gene: TRBV14
D gene: -
J gene: TRBJ1-3
CDR3 DNA: TGTGCCAGCAGCCAAACTCAGGGTTTCTCTGGAAACACCATATATTTT
CDR3 protein: CASSQTQGFSGNTIYF

clone size: -
V gene: TRBV5-1
D gene: -
J gene: TRBJ1-1
CDR3 DNA: TGCGCCAGCAGCCGGACCGGCATGAACACTGAAGCTTTCTTT
CDR3 protein: CASSRTGMNTEAFF

clone size: -
V gene: TRBV6-4
D gene: -
J gene: TRBJ1-1
CDR3 DNA: TGTGCCAGCAGTGAGACCTGGAACACTGAAGCTTTCTTT
CDR3 protein: CASSETWNTEAFF

clone size: -
V gene: TRBV27
D gene: -
J gene: TRBJ1-6
CDR3 DNA: TGTGCCAGCAGTTTAAGCGGGGGGCTCTATAATTCACCCCTCCACTTT
CDR3 protein: CASSLSGGLYNSPLHF

clone size: once
V gene: TRBV7-6
D gene: -
J gene: TRBJ2-2
CDR3 DNA: TGTGCCAGCAGCCAAGCCCAAAGTGGGAGCGCCGGGGAGCTGTTTTTT
CDR3 protein: CASSQAQSGSAGELFF

clone size: -
V gene: TRBV21-1
D gene: -
J gene: TRBJ2-7
CDR3 DNA: TGTGCCAGCAGCAAAGAGGGCAGAAAGTACGAGCAGTACTTC
CDR3 protein: CASSKEGRKYEQYF

clone size: -
V gene: TRBV15
D gene: -
J gene: TRBJ2-5
CDR3 DNA: TGTGCCACCAGCAGAACAGGCCAAGAGACCCAGTACTTC
CDR3 protein: CATSRTGQETQYF

clone size: -
V gene: TRBV15
D gene: -
J gene: TRBJ1-1
CDR3 DNA: TGTGCCACTAGCAGAGAGGGGAACCCTAAGAACACTGAAGCTTTCTTT
CDR3 protein: CATSREGNPKNTEAFF

clone size: -
V gene: TRBV6-1
D gene: -
J gene: TRBJ2-3
CDR3 DNA: TGTGCCAGCAGTGAAAAGTCTGTCCCGGGCACAGATACGCAGTATTTT
CDR3 protein: CASSEKSVPGTDTQYF

clone size: -
V gene: TRBV9
D gene: -
J gene: TRBJ2-3
CDR3 DNA: TGTGCCAGCAGCGTGAACCCTCCCCCGAGCACAGATACGCAGTATTTT
CDR3 protein: CASSVNPPPSTDTQYF

clone size: -
V gene: TRBV10-1
D gene: -
J gene: TRBJ2-2
CDR3 DNA: TGCGCCAGCAGTGAAAACCCCGCTTACACCGGGGAGCTGTTTTTT
CDR3 protein: CASSENPAYTGELFF

clone size: -
V gene: TRBV2
D gene: -
J gene: TRBJ2-4
CDR3 DNA: TGTGCCAGCAGTGAAGCGCGGGGTTTAAACATTCAGTACTTC
CDR3 protein: CASSEARGLNIQYF

clone size: -
V gene: TRBV5-1
D gene: -
J gene: TRBJ2-7
CDR3 DNA: TGCGCCAGCAGCTTACGGAGCCCTCGGGACGAGCAGTACTTC
CDR3 protein: CASSLRSPRDEQYF

clone size: -
V gene: TRBV18
D gene: TRBD1
J gene: TRBJ1-3
CDR3 DNA: TGTGCCAGCTCACCACCGTCTTCGACAGGGATCCTCTCTGGAAACACCATATATTTT
CDR3 protein: CASSPPSSTGILSGNTIYF

clone size: -
V gene: TRBV7-9
D gene: -
J gene: TRBJ1-3
CDR3 DNA: TGTGCCAGCAGCGCAGGGGACACCATATATTTT
CDR3 protein: CASSAGDTIYF

clone size: -
V gene: TRBV2
D gene: TRBD1
J gene: TRBJ1-1
CDR3 DNA: TGTGCCATCGAGGACAGGGGGCAAATGAACACTGAAGCTTTCTTT
CDR3 protein: CAIEDRGQMNTEAFF

clone size: -
V gene: TRBV28
D gene: -
J gene: TRBJ1-1
CDR3 DNA: TGTGCCAGCAGTCGGCCCAAGAACACTGAAGCTTTCTTT
CDR3 protein: CASSRPKNTEAFF

clone size: -
V gene: TRBV7-6
D gene: -
J gene: TRBJ2-6
CDR3 DNA: TGTGCCAGCAGCAAGACCCCCGAACCTGGGGCCAACGTCCTGACTTTC
CDR3 protein: CASSKTPEPGANVLTF

clone size: -
V gene: TRBV5-1
D gene: TRBD2
J gene: TRBJ2-2
CDR3 DNA: TGCGCCAGCAGCTCCTCCCTAGCGGGCACCGGGGAGCTGTTTTTT
CDR3 protein: CASSSSLAGTGELFF

clone size: -
V gene: TRBV19
D gene: -
J gene: TRBJ2-3
CDR3 DNA: TGTGCCAGTACCCAGGAGCCGGAGGCTTCGGATACGCAGTATTTT
CDR3 protein: CASTQEPEASDTQYF

clone size: -
V gene: TRBV5-1
D gene: -
J gene: TRBJ2-7
CDR3 DNA: TGCGCCAGCAGCTTGGCTACAGAGGCCTACGAGCAGTACTTC
CDR3 protein: CASSLATEAYEQYF

clone size: -
V gene: TRBV19
D gene: -
J gene: TRBJ2-7
CDR3 DNA: TGTGCCAGTAGTGCAGCGAGCTCCTACGAGCAGTACTTC
CDR3 protein: CASSAASSYEQYF

clone size: -
V gene: TRBV19
D gene: -
J gene: TRBJ1-5
CDR3 DNA: TGTGCCAGCTACGACGGGGATCGCGGTCAGCCCCAGCATTTT
CDR3 protein: CASYDGDRGQPQHF

clone size: -
V gene: TRBV18
D gene: -
J gene: TRBJ2-1
CDR3 DNA: TGTGCCAGCTCACCAAAGCGGATCTACAATGAGCAGTTCTTC
CDR3 protein: CASSPKRIYNEQFF

clone size: -
V gene: TRBV19
D gene: -
J gene: TRBJ1-6
CDR3 DNA: TGTGCCAGTAGATCCGGTGGGGATATCTCACCCCTCCACTTT
CDR3 protein: CASRSGGDISPLHF

clone size: -
V gene: TRBV18
D gene: -
J gene: TRBJ1-5
CDR3 DNA: TGTGCCAGCTCACCACCCGGACAGCCTAAATTTGGTCAGCCCCAGCATTTT
CDR3 protein: CASSPPGQPKFGQPQHF

clone size: -
V gene: TRBV19
D gene: TRBD1
J gene: TRBJ1-5
CDR3 DNA: TGTGCCAGTAGTGCGGGGACAGGGGGCAATCAGCCCCAGCATTTT
CDR3 protein: CASSAGTGGNQPQHF

clone size: -
V gene: TRBV7-2
D gene: -
J gene: TRBJ2-5
CDR3 DNA: TGTGCCAGCAGCTTAGTCCAAGAGACCCAGTACTTC
CDR3 protein: CASSLVQETQYF

clone size: -
V gene: TRBV7-3
D gene: TRBD2
J gene: TRBJ2-7
CDR3 DNA: TGTGCCAGCAGCTTAATGGGGGAGGGGTACGAGCAGTACTTC
CDR3 protein: CASSLMGEGYEQYF

clone size: -
V gene: TRBV2
D gene: -
J gene: TRBJ1-5
CDR3 DNA: TGTGCCAGCAGCCAAGGGGATTCTCGGGGGTATCAGCCCCAGCATTTT
CDR3 protein: CASSQGDSRGYQPQHF

clone size: -
V gene: TRBV6-1
D gene: TRBD2
J gene: TRBJ2-7
CDR3 DNA: TGTGCCAGCAGTAAAGCGGGGGGCTTTATAAGCTCCTACGAGCAGTACTTC
CDR3 protein: CASSKAGGFISSYEQYF

clone size: -
V gene: TRBV4-1
D gene: TRBD2
J gene: TRBJ2-7
CDR3 DNA: TGCGCCAGCAGCCAATCGTCGCTAGCGGGGGACCATATTCCTCACTACGAGCAGTACTTC
CDR3 protein: CASSQSSLAGDHIPHYEQYF

clone size: -
V gene: TRBV2
D gene: -
J gene: TRBJ2-2
CDR3 DNA: TGTGCCAGCAGTGACAGGAGGGCCACCGGGGAGCTGTTTTTT
CDR3 protein: CASSDRRATGELFF

clone size: once
V gene: TRBV5-1
D gene: TRBD1
J gene: TRBJ2-1
CDR3 DNA: TGCGCCAGCAGCTCCGGACAGGGGATGACCTACAATGAGCAGTTCTTC
CDR3 protein: CASSSGQGMTYNEQFF

clone size: -
V gene: TRBV5-1
D gene: -
J gene: TRBJ1-6
CDR3 DNA: TGCGCCAGCAGCCCTGGTGGGAGTTCACCCCTCCACTTT
CDR3 protein: CASSPGGSSPLHF

clone size: -
V gene: TRBV5-1
D gene: -
J gene: TRBJ2-7
CDR3 DNA: TGCGCCAGCAGCTTGTCATCCGGACTGCGGGTGGGTGGGGAGCAGTACTTC
CDR3 protein: CASSLSSGLRVGGEQYF

clone size: -
V gene: TRBV21-1
D gene: -
J gene: TRBJ1-3
CDR3 DNA: TGTGCCAGCAGCTGGAGGGGACGAGTCTGGAAATCTGGAAACACCATATATTTT
CDR3 protein: CASSWRGRVWKSGNTIYF